Below, 26 T cell receptor beta chains from the same sample are listed, as sequenced in a study of shared clonotypes between healthy human individuals. The method was immunoSEQ multiplex PCR; TCRdb's version includes in-frame clones alone and lacks a portion of them. The sample lists approximately 470,000 clones, over 75% occurring once. Input material: PBMCs. Receptor source: a woman aged 35 to 49 in good health. Some clones in this sample may be carry-over from other donors' samples.

Points on this clone: The same CDR3 is also encoded by other DNA sequences in this sample. The rearrangement joins TRBV18 to TRBJ2-5; TRBD1 matches 8 bases. Per the germline V gene, CDR1 is KGHSH and CDR2 is LQKENI. CDR3 length: 14 amino acids. With V trimmed by 3 bases and J by 5 bases, 5 bases remained unmatched. The CDR3: CASSPLTGEETQYF. The CDR3 DNA reads TGTGCCAGCTCACCCTTGACAGGGGAGGAGACCCAGTACTTC.

The V call is TRBV2, the J call TRBJ2-1; 9 bases are shared with TRBD2. The J segment lost 2 bases and the V segment lost 4 bases, leaving 3 bases of the junction unmatched. Looked up from germline, CDR1 is SNHLY and CDR2 is FYNNEI. CDR3 length: 15 residues. Written as DNA, the CDR3 is TGTGCCAGCAGTGTAGCGGGAGTCACCTACAATGAGCAGTTCTTC. It translates to CASSVAGVTYNEQFF.

A note on this clone: Possible read error: a much larger clone is one base away. The genes are TRBV30 and TRBJ2-3; unclear D gene. The length of the CDR3 is 14 residues. Per germline, CDR1 GTSNPN and CDR2 SVGIG (reference sequence). V was clipped by 1 base and J by 5 bases, with 13 bases between them. The chain's CDR3 is CAWSGHGEVDTQYF. The CDR3 DNA sequence: TGTGCCTGGAGTGGCCACGGAGAGGTAGATACGCAGTATTTT.

Only one count was recorded for this clone. With only one base between it and a far larger clone, this is likely a read error. The V call is TRBV30, the J call TRBJ2-5; 7 nucleotides match TRBD1. This CDR3 has 13 amino acids. In germline, CDR1 is GTSNPN, CDR2 SVGIG (reference sequence). This CDR3 is CAWSGDSQETKYF. The CDR3 DNA is TGTGCCTGGAGTGGGGACAGCCAAGAGACCAAGTACTTC.

As regards this clone: With a far larger clone one base away, a read error is the likely cause. The chain joins TRBV5-4 to TRBJ2-5, with D perhaps matching TRBD2 (5 bases). Germline V lookup: CDR1 SGHNT, CDR2 YYREEE (reference sequence). Trimming cost V 0 bases and J 7 bases, with 10 bases left between them. The length of the CDR3 is 13 residues. Here the CDR3 DNA reads TGTGCCAGCAGCTTGGTACCCCGGGGGACCCAGTACTTC. This translates into CASSLVPRGTQYF.

V and J are TRBV9 and TRBJ2-3, with 7 positions matching TRBD1. V trimming: 0 bases; J trimming: 0 bases; junction bases outside the gene matches: 13. This CDR3 spans 19 amino acids. Germline V lookup: CDR1 SGDLS, CDR2 YYNGEE. The CDR3 loop is CASSVDVRFGTASTDTQYF. The CDR3, as DNA: TGTGCCAGCAGCGTAGATGTCCGTTTCGGGACAGCTAGCACAGATACGCAGTATTTT. Variable domain in full (rest from reference TRBV9 and TRBJ2-3): DSGVTQTPKHLITATGQRVTLRCSPRSGDLSVYWYQQSLDQGLQFLIQYYNGEERAKGNILERFSAQQFPDLHSELNLSSLELGDSALYFCASSVDVRFGTASTDTQYFGPGTRLTVL.

The gene calls are TRBV2 and TRBJ2-2; D may be TRBD1 or TRBD2 (5 bases each). The V end was cut by 7 bases, the J end by 0 bases, with 33 bases between. Germline V gene lookup returns CDR1 SNHLY and CDR2 FYNNEI. The CDR3 is made up of 22 amino acids. The CDR3 sequence: CASKDFGNRGTTLLANTGELFF. CDR3 coding DNA: TGTGCCAGCAAAGATTTCGGAAACCGTGGGACCACCTTACTCGCGAACACCGGGGAGCTGTTTTTT. Filled out from reference TRBV2 and TRBJ2-2, the complete variable domain reads EPEVTQTPSHQVTQMGQEVILRCVPISNHLYFYWYRQILGQKVEFLVSFYNNEISEKSEIFDDQFSVERPDGSNFTLKIRSTKLEDSAMYFCASKDFGNRGTTLLANTGELFFGEGSRLTVL.

Details on this clone: A far larger clone is off by one base, so a read error is likely. Other DNA sequences in this specimen translate into the identical CDR3. As DNA, the CDR3 is TGCGCCAGCATAAGATCTGGGGCCAACGTCCTGACTTTC. Amino acid sequence: CASIRSGANVLTF. This sequence joins TRBV6-1 and TRBJ2-6; no clear D gene. Germline CDR1 is MNHNS and CDR2 is SASEGT. This CDR3 spans 13 amino acids.

This CDR3 reads CASSEWTSGRGSYNEQFF. CDR3 nucleotides: TGTGCCAGCTCAGAGTGGACTAGCGGGAGGGGGTCCTACAATGAGCAGTTCTTC. This chain uses TRBV18 with TRBJ2-1; TRBD2 matches at 15 bases. CDR3 length: 18 residues. Germline CDR1 KGHSH, CDR2 LQKENI. Trimming cost V 5 bases and J 1 base; bases outside gene matches: 6.

This clone turned up a few times. The chain recombines TRBV28 with TRBJ1-2, with a tentative D call TRBD1 (6 bases). CDR1 is MDHEN, CDR2 SYDVKM, per germline. Trimming shortened V by 8 bases and J by 8 bases, and 24 bases separated the two germline ends. The CDR3 is 15 amino acids. The CDR3 protein is CASLRGVIASFGYTF. The CDR3 DNA follows: TGTGCCAGCTTGAGGGGGGTTATCGCGTCGTTCGGCTACACCTTC.

The chain links TRBV11-1 to TRBJ2-2, with 7 bases aligning to TRBD2. V lost 4 bases, J lost 0 bases, and 2 bases stayed unmatched. The CDR3 totals 15 residues. Germline CDR1 reads SGHAT; CDR2 reads FQDESV (reference sequence). The CDR3 is CASSWEGTNTGELFF. The CDR3 DNA reads as TGTGCCAGCAGCTGGGAGGGCACGAACACCGGGGAGCTGTTTTTT.

The V gene is TRBV27, the J gene TRBJ2-3; D may be TRBD1 or TRBD2 (5 bases each). In germline, CDR1 is MNHEY, CDR2 SMNVEV (reference sequence). This CDR3 has 14 amino acids. The germline V and J ends were trimmed by 2 bases and 0 bases, with 6 bases remaining between them. CDR3 in amino acids: CASSLGGSTDTQYF. In DNA, the CDR3 is TGTGCCAGCAGTTTAGGGGGTAGCACAGATACGCAGTATTTT.

By sample fraction, this clone is medium-sized. This chain uses TRBV5-4 with TRBJ2-7; D call uncertain. Germline CDR1 and CDR2: SGHNT and YYREEE (reference sequence). This CDR3 comprises 13 residues. Trimming stripped 4 bases from V and 5 bases from J, with 13 bases between. The CDR3 here is CASSLSSIHEQYF. The CDR3 nucleotides are TGTGCCAGCAGCCTCTCCTCCATCCACGAGCAGTACTTC.

As concerns this clone: A far bigger clonotype differs at one base, so this is likely a read error. The rearrangement joins TRBV10-3 to TRBJ2-2; TRBD1 matches at 9 bases. Germline CDR1 reads ENHRY; CDR2 reads SYGVKD. J was trimmed by 6 bases and V by 4 bases; bases with no gene match: 9. The CDR3 is 16 residues long. CDR3: CAISGTWGQGAGELFF. The CDR3 nucleotides read TGTGCCATCAGTGGCACGTGGGGACAGGGCGCCGGGGAGCTGTTTTTT.

The chain employs TRBV4-3 and TRBJ1-2; D unclear. Per germline, CDR1 LGHNA and CDR2 YSLEER. The CDR3 is 15 amino acids. V shed 0 bases and J shed 3 bases, with 11 bases lying between them. The CDR3 reads CASSQDAGSDYGYTF. CDR3 sequence (DNA): TGCGCCAGCAGCCAAGATGCAGGCTCCGACTATGGCTACACCTTC.

At least ten counts were recorded for this clone. The chain has TRBV30 and TRBJ2-3; D might be TRBD2 (7 bases). Deletions cut 0 bases from V and 5 bases from J, with 12 bases between. The germline gives CDR1 GTSNPN, CDR2 SVGIG (reference sequence). The CDR3 is 14 amino acids. CDR3 amino acids: CAWSVGGVRDTQYF. CDR3 DNA sequence: TGTGCCTGGAGTGTAGGGGGGGTAAGAGATACGCAGTATTTT.

Points on this clone: This likely reflects a read error, since a far larger clone is one base away. The same CDR3 is also encoded by other DNA sequences in this sample. This rearrangement joins TRBV2 to TRBJ1-4; D uncertain. The V gene's germline CDR1 is SNHLY and CDR2 FYNNEI. This CDR3 has 12 residues. The CDR3 loop reads CASSGQHEKLFF. The DNA of the CDR3 is TGCGCCAGCAGTGGGCAGCATGAAAAACTGTTTTTT.

This rearrangement joins TRBV7-9 to TRBJ2-7, with D hard to call. Between the trimmed V and J ends, which lost 6 bases and 2 bases, there was a span of 8 bases. The length of the CDR3 is 12 residues. Germline lookup yields CDR1 SEHNR and CDR2 FQNEAQ (reference sequence). This CDR3 is CASSGIPYEQYF. The CDR3 coding sequence is TGTGCCAGCAGTGGGATTCCCTACGAGCAGTACTTC. The whole variable domain, remainder taken from reference TRBV7-9 and TRBJ2-7, is DTGVSQNPRHKITKRGQNVTFRCDPISEHNRLYWYRQTLGQGPEFLTYFQNEAQLEKSRLLSDRFSAERPKGSFSTLEIQRTEQGDSAMYLCASSGIPYEQYFGPGTRLTVT.

The CDR3 nucleotides read TGCAGCGTTGGAATTTTTCGGACAGATACGCAGTATTTT. Amino acid sequence: CSVGIFRTDTQYF. This chain uses TRBV29-1 with TRBJ2-3; D uncertain. Germline assignment: CDR1 SQVTM and CDR2 ANQGSEA. The CDR3 is 13 residues long. V was shortened by 4 bases and J by 3 bases, with 11 bases between the two germline ends.

This rearrangement joins TRBV7-2 to TRBJ2-5; TRBD1 is a possible D gene (5 bases). Per germline, CDR1 SGHTA and CDR2 FQGNSA. This CDR3 has 16 residues. V lost 5 bases and J 4 bases, leaving 20 bases between the germline ends. CDR3 protein: CASSNRRQGNRETQYF. The CDR3 coding sequence is TGTGCCAGCAGCAATAGGCGTCAGGGTAATCGAGAGACCCAGTACTTC.

The chain uses TRBV20-1 and TRBJ2-5; no reliable D call. CDR1 and CDR2 from the germline V gene are DFQATT and SNEGSKA (reference sequence). CDR3 length: 10 amino acids. V lost 5 bases to trimming and J lost 3 bases, with 4 bases between them. Written as DNA, the CDR3 is TGCAGTGCTTCCGAAGAGACCCAGTACTTC. Its protein is CSASEETQYF.

The rearrangement joins TRBV7-3 to TRBJ2-1, with 10 bases aligning to TRBD2. The CDR3 spans 15 residues. J was trimmed by 6 bases and V by 5 bases; bases with no gene match: 7. Germline V gene sequence: CDR1 SGHTA, CDR2 FQGTGA. The CDR3 region is CASSPVAGGRNEQFF. The CDR3 DNA sequence: TGTGCCAGCAGCCCGGTAGCGGGAGGCCGCAATGAGCAGTTCTTC.

This clone has at least ten counts. The same CDR3 arises from other DNA sequences in this sample as well. The CDR3 DNA sequence: TGTGCCAGCAGCCAGGGGGCAGGGGTTGAAAAACTGTTTTTT. Translated: CASSQGAGVEKLFF. The chain employs TRBV9 and TRBJ1-4, with 8 nucleotides matching TRBD1. The germline CDR1 and CDR2 sequences are SGDLS and YYNGEE. This CDR3 is built from 14 residues. V lost 4 bases, J lost 7 bases, and 6 bases stayed unmatched.

This clone was found a few times. The V gene is TRBV2, the J gene TRBJ2-7; TRBD2 matches 10 bases. This CDR3 spans 15 amino acids. CDR1 and CDR2 from the germline V gene are SNHLY and FYNNEI. With V trimmed by 3 bases and J by 4 bases, 6 bases remained unmatched. CDR3 in amino acids: CASSESAGGGYEQYF. The DNA for the CDR3 is TGTGCCAGCAGTGAGTCAGCGGGAGGGGGATACGAGCAGTACTTC.

The V and J genes are TRBV5-1 and TRBJ2-7; 14 bases map to TRBD2. Germline assignment: CDR1 SGHRS and CDR2 YFSETQ. After removal of 4 bases from V and 4 bases from J, the junction contained 16 bases not matched to a gene. The CDR3 is 19 amino acids. CDR3 loop: CASSPGHSPGLAGVYEQYF. CDR3 in DNA: TGCGCCAGCAGCCCAGGACACTCACCGGGACTAGCGGGAGTTTACGAGCAGTACTTC.

This chain joins TRBV6-1 and TRBJ2-1, with D perhaps TRBD2 (5 bases). CDR3 length: 15 residues. The germline V gene encodes CDR1 MNHNS and CDR2 SASEGT. V dropped 3 bases and J dropped 8 bases, with 17 bases sitting between them. CDR3 sequence: CASSEVRENGDEQFF. DNA of the CDR3: TGTGCCAGCAGTGAGGTGAGGGAGAATGGGGATGAGCAGTTCTTC.